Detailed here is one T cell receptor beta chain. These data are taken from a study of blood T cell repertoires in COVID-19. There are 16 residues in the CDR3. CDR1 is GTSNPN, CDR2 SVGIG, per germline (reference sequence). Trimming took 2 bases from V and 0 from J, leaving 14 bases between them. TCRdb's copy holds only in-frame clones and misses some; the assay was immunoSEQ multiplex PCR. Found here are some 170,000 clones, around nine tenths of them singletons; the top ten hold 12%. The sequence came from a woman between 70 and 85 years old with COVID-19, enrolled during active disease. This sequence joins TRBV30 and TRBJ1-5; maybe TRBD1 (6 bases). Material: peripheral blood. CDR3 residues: CAWSSRTAFSNQPQHF. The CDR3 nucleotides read TGTGCCTGGAGTTCTCGGACAGCCTTTAGCAATCAGCCCCAGCATTTT.